This record looks at one T cell receptor (beta chain) sequence and its context. The antigen it binds to is not known. One junction end does not reproduce the germline sequence, and a read error may be involved. The data belong to a study of OX40 agonist ivuxolimab in advanced cancers. Describing the broader study: Ivuxolimab was a fully human IgG2 agonistic monoclonal antibody targeting the costimulatory receptor OX40 (CD134). Partial responses occurred in three dose-escalation patients, of whom one had hepatocellular carcinoma and two had cutaneous melanoma. The point of sequencing TCRbeta in the periphery was to test whether ivuxolimab changed TCR sequence diversity and drove clonal T-cell expansion. The paper reports the monotherapy dose-escalation portion (N of about 51 patients) of the phase I ivuxolimab trial. In the dose-escalation cohort, around four fifths of patients were male, and the mean age was approximately 60 years with a range of roughly 20 to 79. Of the approximately 54 dose-escalation patients, hepatocellular carcinoma was present in about 19, melanoma in some 15, renal cell carcinoma in 9 and head and neck cancer in 9. Patients were allowed to have had prior anti-PD-1, anti-PD-L1 or anti-CTLA-4 therapy, and roughly two fifths of the dose-escalation patients had been treated with checkpoint inhibitors. Intravenous ivuxolimab was administered to patients every 2 weeks at six dose levels: 0.01, 0.1, 0.3, 1.5, 3 and 10 mg/kg. Here is what the overall study found, with its caveats: At doses of 0.1 to 3.0 mg/kg, clonal expansion of both CD4+ and CD8+ T cells in blood was seen between baseline and week 6. Low levels of normalized T-cell clonal expansion were also seen in some patients who did not respond. After ivuxolimab, CD8+ T cells had more expanded clones than CD4+ T cells on average. The antigen specificity of the peripheral T cells that underwent clonal expansion was not determined. In the 0.1-3.0 mg/kg groups, partial responders were among the patients with the lowest normalized peripheral clonal expansion, particularly in CD8+ T cells.

The trial excluded patients who had a history of autoimmune disease or who were on systemic immunosuppression. In every dose cohort, peripheral blood was drawn for TCR sequencing at baseline, cycle 4 day 1, and cycle 7 day 1. Samples came from an open-label, multicenter, first-in-human phase I dose-escalation trial of ivuxolimab. Adults with locally advanced or metastatic head and neck squamous cell, hepatocellular, melanoma or renal cell carcinoma were enrolled in the trial. CD4+ and CD8+ T cells were sorted separately from peripheral blood before TCR sequencing. Genomic DNA was isolated from the sorted cells so that the TCRbeta CDR3 region could be sequenced. The immunoSEQ Assay was used to sequence the TCRbeta CDR3 regions. Sourced from immuneACCESS, this table was stored by TCRdb with only in-frame sequences that have V and J called. A share of the clones is absent; for the studies checked, an unresolved V gene accounts for under half, and the remainder has no known explanation. The table for this sample lists tens of thousands of clones; around nine tenths of them were counted only once. Roughly 0.4% of the sample comes from the top ten.

Including the terminal cysteine and phenylalanine, the CDR3 comprises 12 residues. The CDR3 DNA has 36 bases and is translated from base 1. CDR1 ENHRY and CDR2 SYGVKD are derived from the germline V gene. This clonotype originated in an adult with an advanced solid tumor such as melanoma, head and neck, liver or kidney cancer. The chain is assembled from TRBV10-3 and TRBJ2-7; TRBD1 lines up with 7 middle nucleotides. The source material was CD4+ or CD8+ T cells sorted from blood, sampled in a trial of the OX40 agonist ivuxolimab. The sequenced DNA is TGTGCCAACCAAGCCCCGGGACAGCTGAAGACCTTC. This encodes CANQAPGQLKTF.